The 24 T cell receptor beta chains presented below share a single source sample, sequenced in a study of cytomegalovirus exposure and HLA in healthy donors. The primer mix had 60 Vbeta and 13 Jbeta primers. Repertoires were generated with immunoSEQ multiplex PCR, while TCRdb's copy carries only in-frame clones and drops some. The sample shows under 50,000 clones, 66% of them seen only once. Sequencing was carried out using PBMCs. These receptors were obtained from a man over 45 in good health and CMV-seropositive.

This chain links TRBV5-1 with TRBJ1-6, with 8 bases aligning to TRBD1. The germline CDR1 and CDR2 sequences are SGHRS and YFSETQ. The CDR3 runs to 18 residues. Trimming cost V 0 bases and J 4 bases; bases outside gene matches: 9. The DNA of the CDR3 is TGCGCCAGCAGCTTGGTAGTTCGGACAGGGACATATAATTCACCCCTCCACTTT. Its protein is CASSLVVRTGTYNSPLHF.

This rearrangement joins TRBV7-6 to TRBJ1-3; a possible D gene is TRBD1 (5 bases). The CDR3 has 13 residues. V lost 1 base and J lost 8, with 9 bases in between. CDR1 and CDR2 from the germline V gene are SGHVS and FNYEAQ. The CDR3 loop is CASSLGTGDTIYF. CDR3 in DNA: TGTGCCAGCAGCTTAGGTACAGGAGACACCATATATTTT.

The chain couples TRBV6-5 to TRBJ1-1, with D unresolved. V was clipped by 8 bases and J by 1 base, with 8 bases between them. CDR1 is MNHEY, CDR2 SVGAGI, per germline. The CDR3 length is 12 residues. The CDR3 DNA sequence: TGTGCCAGCTCCCGGTGGAACACTGAAGCTTTCTTT. Translating gives CASSRWNTEAFF.

The chain joins TRBV7-2 to TRBJ2-3, with a tentative D call TRBD2 (7 bases). The CDR3 extends over 19 amino acids. Deletions cut 3 bases from V and 0 bases from J, with 22 bases between. Looked up from germline, CDR1 is SGHTA and CDR2 is FQGNSA. The CDR3 reads CASSFTGIRSGESTDTQYF. CDR3 DNA sequence: TGTGCCAGCAGCTTTACAGGGATTCGGAGCGGGGAGAGCACAGATACGCAGTATTTT.

This clone occurred once. The rearrangement links TRBV6-5 to TRBJ2-5; D is perhaps TRBD1 (5 bases). This CDR3 is built from 13 residues. V was pared by 10 bases and J by 1 base, with 13 bases between. Looked up from germline, CDR1 is MNHEY and CDR2 is SVGAGI. The CDR3 spells CAIQRQGQETQYF. The CDR3 bases are TGTGCCATCCAAAGGCAGGGCCAAGAGACCCAGTACTTC.

The chain has TRBV28 and TRBJ1-2, with TRBD1 as a possible D gene (5 bases). Looked up from germline, CDR1 is MDHEN and CDR2 is SYDVKM. The V and J ends lost 6 bases and 8 bases respectively, with 16 bases between them. The CDR3 consists of 13 residues. The CDR3 is CASRPGTSLGYTF. DNA for the CDR3: TGTGCCAGCAGACCCGGGACTTCTTTGGGCTACACCTTC.

V is TRBV5-8 and J is TRBJ2-7; D might be TRBD1 (6 bases). Trimming shortened V by 4 bases and J by 0 bases, and 14 bases separated the two germline ends. In germline, CDR1 is SGHTS, CDR2 YDEGEE. The CDR3 spans 15 residues. The DNA of the CDR3 is TGTGCCAGCAGCGGGGGAGACAGGAGCTCCTACGAGCAGTACTTC. Translation: CASSGGDRSSYEQYF.

The DNA of the CDR3 is TGTGCCATCAGTTTACTGGACAGGGGTAATTCACCCCTCCACTTT. This codes for CAISLLDRGNSPLHF. The rearrangement uses TRBV10-3 and TRBJ1-6; 9 nucleotides agree with TRBD1. The CDR3 loop spans 15 amino acids. J was trimmed by 6 bases and V by 5 bases; bases with no gene match: 5. Germline assignment: CDR1 ENHRY and CDR2 SYGVKD.

V is TRBV27 and J is TRBJ1-1; D possibly corresponds to TRBD1 (6 bases). Germline-derived CDR1 and CDR2 are MNHEY and SMNVEV (reference sequence). The length of the CDR3 is 14 residues. V was cut by 5 bases and J by 10 bases, with 20 bases left in between. The DNA of the CDR3 is TGTGCCAGCAGTCCCCGTTTGTGGGGGCTAGGAGCTTTCTTT. Translating it yields CASSPRLWGLGAFF.

The chain combines TRBV19 with TRBJ1-3; D is uncertain. Between the trimmed V and J ends, which lost 6 bases and 0 bases, there was a span of 6 bases. The CDR3 length is 13 residues. Germline V gene sequence: CDR1 LNHDA, CDR2 SQIVND (reference sequence). The CDR3 sequence is CASRHSSGNTIYF. CDR3 coding DNA: TGTGCCAGTAGGCACAGCTCTGGAAACACCATATATTTT.

The J gene is TRBJ1-1, the V gene TRBV9, with TRBD1 matching over 7 bases. Germline V gene sequence: CDR1 SGDLS, CDR2 YYNGEE. The junction had 6 bases not matched to a gene; V was cut back by 0 bases and J by 7 bases. CDR3 length: 14 amino acids. CDR3 sequence reads: CASSVGRGDSEAFF. DNA of the CDR3: TGTGCCAGCAGCGTAGGAAGGGGGGACAGTGAAGCTTTCTTT.

V is TRBV7-2 and J is TRBJ2-2; D remains unclear. The germline V gene encodes CDR1 SGHTA and CDR2 FQGNSA. The CDR3 spans 16 residues. V lost 5 bases to trimming and J lost 2 bases, with 15 bases between them. CDR3 region: CASSQQLPSNTGELFF. The CDR3 DNA reads TGTGCCAGCAGCCAACAACTACCTTCCAACACCGGGGAGCTGTTTTTT.

The rearrangement links TRBV9 to TRBJ1-1, with unresolved D. Trimming shortened V by 3 bases and J by 7 bases, and 10 bases separated the two germline ends. The CDR3 has 12 residues. In germline, CDR1 is SGDLS, CDR2 YYNGEE. The CDR3 DNA reads TGTGCCAGCAGCGCAACAGAGATTGAAGCTTTCTTT. Encoded protein: CASSATEIEAFF. The entire variable domain, with the rest obtained from reference TRBV9 and TRBJ1-1, is as follows: DSGVTQTPKHLITATGQRVTLRCSPRSGDLSVYWYQQSLDQGLQFLIQYYNGEERAKGNILERFSAQQFPDLHSELNLSSLELGDSALYFCASSATEIEAFFGQGTRLTVV.

This clone was observed a few times. The chain has TRBV5-1 and TRBJ1-1, with D tentatively TRBD1 (5 bases). The germline CDR1 and CDR2 sequences are SGHRS and YFSETQ. V was clipped by 9 bases and J by 11 bases, with 20 bases between them. The CDR3 covers 12 residues. The CDR3, as DNA: TGCGCCACCAGGGTAGGGCCCCGAGGGGCTTTCTTT. This encodes CATRVGPRGAFF.

This clone has more than one count but fewer than ten. The chain employs TRBV6-1 and TRBJ2-3; possibly TRBD2 for D (6 bases). V was cut by 6 bases and J by 3 bases, with 10 bases left in between. The germline V gene has CDR1 MNHNS and CDR2 SASEGT. This CDR3 has 13 amino acids. CDR3 DNA: TGTGCCAGCAGCTCGGGAGAAACAGATACGCAGTATTTT. As protein: CASSSGETDTQYF.

The V gene is TRBV2, the J gene TRBJ2-5, with TRBD1 identical over 8 bases. Germline CDR1 reads SNHLY; CDR2 reads FYNNEI. J was trimmed by 7 bases and V by 0 bases; bases with no gene match: 7. The CDR3 loop spans 15 amino acids. The CDR3 sequence: CASSEARQGRGTQYF. CDR3 sequence (DNA): TGTGCCAGCAGTGAAGCACGACAGGGGCGGGGGACCCAGTACTTC.

This clone occurred a few times. The rearrangement links TRBV28 to TRBJ2-7, with 9 bases aligning to TRBD1. V trimming: 6 bases; J trimming: 0 bases; junction bases outside the gene matches: 9. There are 16 residues in the CDR3. Per the germline V gene, CDR1 is MDHEN and CDR2 is SYDVKM. CDR3 DNA: TGTGCCAGCAGATGGAGGACAGGGGACAGCTCCTACGAGCAGTACTTC. It is translated as CASRWRTGDSSYEQYF.

This clone was detected only a few times. The chain couples TRBV10-3 to TRBJ1-1; D gene unclear. The length of the CDR3 is 16 residues. V lost 4 bases to trimming and J lost 0 bases, with 15 bases between them. Germline loops: CDR1 ENHRY, CDR2 SYGVKD. This CDR3 is CAISGGPMNMNTEAFF. DNA of the CDR3: TGTGCCATCAGTGGAGGTCCAATGAACATGAACACTGAAGCTTTCTTT.

The rearrangement links TRBV27 to TRBJ2-5; D may be TRBD2 (6 bases). Trimming removed 10 bases at V and 5 bases at J, with 14 bases between. This CDR3 spans 12 amino acids. Germline-derived CDR1 and CDR2 are MNHEY and SMNVEV (reference sequence). CDR3 bases: TGTGCCACCCGGGACTTGAGGGAGACCCAGTACTTC. Its translation is CATRDLRETQYF.

This rearrangement joins TRBV5-1 to TRBJ1-1; unclear D gene. Between the trimmed V and J ends, which lost 4 bases and 2 bases, there was a span of 12 bases. Per the germline V gene, CDR1 is SGHRS and CDR2 is YFSETQ. This CDR3 region has 14 residues. The CDR3 DNA is TGCGCCAGCAGCCAAGGTGGGCCCAACACTGAAGCTTTCTTT. Its protein product is CASSQGGPNTEAFF.

The chain combines TRBV5-3 with TRBJ1-1, with TRBD1 matching 9 bases. TRBV5-3 is sorted into the ORF group, with uncertain function. The CDR3 covers 14 residues. V shed 4 bases, J shed 5 bases, and the junction held 6 bases outside the gene matches. CDR3 residues: CARSRNRGQTEAFF. The CDR3 DNA reads TGTGCCAGAAGCCGGAACAGGGGGCAGACTGAAGCTTTCTTT.

This rearrangement joins TRBV29-1 to TRBJ1-2, with D perhaps matching TRBD1 (5 bases). The CDR3 runs to 16 residues. With 2 bases removed from V and 5 bases from J, the gap between germline ends came to 21 bases. The germline CDR1 and CDR2 sequences are SQVTM and ANQGSEA. The CDR3 DNA is TGCAGCGTTGAACCGGGTGGGGCAGGGTTTGTTTATGGCTACACCTTC. Translated, it gives CSVEPGGAGFVYGYTF.

In its sample, this clone was seen a few times. The chain has TRBV7-9 and TRBJ1-1, with D possibly TRBD1 on 5 matching bases. Trimming shortened V by 5 bases and J by 2 bases, and 9 bases separated the two germline ends. Looked up from germline, CDR1 is SEHNR and CDR2 is FQNEAQ (reference sequence). The length of the CDR3 is 13 residues. The chain's CDR3 is CASSLDRNTEAFF. CDR3 nucleotide sequence: TGTGCCAGCAGCCTTGACAGAAACACTGAAGCTTTCTTT.

Worth noting for this clone: This same CDR3 is encoded by further DNA sequences in the sample. This chain connects TRBV18 to TRBJ1-5; perhaps TRBD1 as D (5 bases). Germline V gene lookup returns CDR1 KGHSH and CDR2 LQKENI. There are 13 residues in the CDR3. V was trimmed by 3 bases and J by 4 bases, leaving 7 bases between them. CDR3 loop: CASSPAGNQPQHF. The CDR3 DNA reads as TGTGCCAGCTCACCCGCAGGGAATCAGCCCCAGCATTTT.